What follows are 18 T cell receptor beta chains derived from one specimen sequenced in a study of human T cells and chemical hapten exposure. Each CDR3 protein gets one entry after TCRdb re-called the RACE reads with MiXCR. The table shows approximately 71,000 distinct CDR3 sequences, with roughly 9.8% occurring only once. Time point defined: patch test 1, 2 weeks after DPC sensitization. As for treatment: therapeutic diphenylcyclopropenone sensitization with weekly scalp DPC. This specimen consisted of whole blood, obtained in connection with sensitization to the hapten diphenylcyclopropenone (DPC). These receptors all stem from a woman in her thirties or forties with alopecia areata. Some clones in this sample may be carry-over from other donors' samples.

This clonotype was detected ten times or more. The chain links TRBV6-5 to TRBJ2-7; tentatively, D is TRBD1 or TRBD2 (5 bases each). This CDR3 spans 17 amino acids. Between the trimmed V and J ends, which lost 0 bases and 6 bases, there was a span of 21 bases. Germline V CDR1 and CDR2: MNHEY, SVGAGI. The CDR3 DNA reads TGTGCCAGCAGTTACTCGATATCGGGGTCCGGGGCCGGCGAGCAGTACTTC. It translates to CASSYSISGSGAGEQYF.

This clonotype was seen a handful of times. The chain joins TRBV10-3 to TRBJ2-7, with 9 bases lining up with TRBD1. J gave up 2 bases and V 4 bases, and 6 bases lay outside the gene matches. The CDR3 is 15 amino acids. CDR1 ENHRY and CDR2 SYGVKD come from the germline V gene. The CDR3 spells CAISGAGTGTYEQYF. The CDR3 region has the DNA TGTGCCATCAGTGGGGCCGGGACAGGGACCTACGAGCAGTACTTC.

This clonotype appeared a few times. This chain links TRBV18 with TRBJ2-7; D not certain. CDR1 KGHSH and CDR2 LQKENI come from the germline V gene. Trimming took off 11 bases at V and 2 bases at J, with 4 bases between the two ends. The CDR3 sequence is 9 residues long. This chain's CDR3 is CAHPYEQYF. The CDR3, as DNA: TGTGCCCACCCCTACGAGCAGTACTTC.

In this sample, this clonotype turned up many times. This chain joins TRBV15 and TRBJ1-1; D not resolved. The V end lost 1 base, the J end lost 0 bases, and 9 bases lay between the germline ends. Germline CDR1 reads LNHNV; CDR2 reads YYDKDF (reference sequence). The CDR3 contains 15 residues. CDR3 protein: CATSRGGQLNTEAFF. The CDR3 DNA is TGTGCCACCAGCAGAGGAGGGCAGCTGAACACTGAAGCTTTCTTT.

At least ten counts were recorded for this clonotype. The chain combines TRBV2 with TRBJ2-2; 7 nucleotides match TRBD1. Germline V gene data show CDR1 as SNHLY and CDR2 as FYNNEI. The ends lost 4 bases at V and 3 bases at J; junction bases unmatched: 5. The length of the CDR3 is 15 residues. CDR3 in DNA: TGTGCCAGCAGTGTTCCGCAGGGGGACACCGGGGAGCTGTTTTTT. Its translation is CASSVPQGDTGELFF.

In its sample, this clonotype was seen many times. The chain is built from TRBV24-1 and TRBJ2-2; 8 nucleotides align to TRBD1. Germline V CDR1 and CDR2: KGHDR, SFDVKD. The CDR3 sequence is 17 residues long. After removal of 2 bases from V and 2 bases from J, the junction contained 6 bases not matched to a gene. The CDR3, as DNA: TGTGCCACCAGTGATTGGGGCGGGACAGGAAACACCGGGGAGCTGTTTTTT. This gives the protein CATSDWGGTGNTGELFF.

This clonotype appeared many times. The chain is built from TRBV2 and TRBJ2-1, with TRBD2 identical over 10 bases. With 6 bases clipped from V and 3 bases from J, the junction kept 5 bases outside the gene matches. Germline V gene sequence: CDR1 SNHLY, CDR2 FYNNEI. The CDR3 loop spans 15 amino acids. CDR3 loop: CASRELAGSYNEQFF. As DNA, the CDR3 is TGTGCCAGCAGAGAACTAGCGGGGAGCTACAATGAGCAGTTCTTC.

This clonotype was recorded at least ten times. This rearrangement joins TRBV28 to TRBJ1-4, with D possibly being TRBD1 (5 bases). The V and J ends lost 2 bases and 7 bases respectively, with 14 bases between them. The CDR3 extends over 15 amino acids. Germline-derived CDR1 and CDR2 are MDHEN and SYDVKM. The CDR3 region has the DNA TGTGCCAGCAGTTTAAGGCGGCAGGGTTGTGAAAAACTGTTTTTT. It codes for CASSLRRQGCEKLFF.

The CDR3 loop is CASSLGNRQGWNEQFF. In DNA, the CDR3 is TGTGCCAGCAGCTTAGGAAACCGACAGGGGTGGAATGAGCAGTTCTTC. J is TRBJ2-1 and V is TRBV7-9, with TRBD1 matching 8 bases. The J segment lost 7 bases and the V segment lost 1 base, leaving 9 bases of the junction unmatched. In germline, CDR1 is SEHNR, CDR2 FQNEAQ (reference sequence). This CDR3 has 16 residues.

The chain uses TRBV24-1 and TRBJ2-5; D is perhaps TRBD2 (7 bases). The CDR3 spans 15 residues. Trimming left V 3 bases short and J 5 bases short, with 15 bases between. Germline CDR1 reads KGHDR; CDR2 reads SFDVKD. The CDR3 loop reads CATSDGQSGRETQYF. CDR3 coding DNA: TGTGCCACCAGTGATGGACAGTCCGGGAGGGAGACCCAGTACTTC.

A note on this clonotype: Being one base from a much bigger clone, this may be a read error. V is TRBV11-1 and J is TRBJ1-2; no firm D call. The germline CDR1 and CDR2 sequences are SGHAT and FQDESV (reference sequence). Between the trimmed V and J ends, which lost 5 bases and 4 bases, there was a span of 17 bases. This CDR3 has 15 residues. The CDR3 bases are TGTGCCAGCAGCCAAGGGCAGCAAGAAATCTATGGCTACACCTTC. It codes for CASSQGQQEIYGYTF.

There are many counts of this clonotype. V gene TRBV6-1 combines with J gene TRBJ1-1, with TRBD1 identical over 7 bases. The ends lost 4 bases at V and 6 bases at J; junction bases unmatched: 8. CDR3 size: 14 residues. CDR1 and CDR2 from the germline V gene are MNHNS and SASEGT. Here the CDR3 DNA reads TGTGCCAGCAGTGGCCGACAGGGTTGGGCTGAAGCTTTCTTT. The encoded protein is CASSGRQGWAEAFF.

The chain uses TRBV5-4 and TRBJ2-7, with 9 bases fitting TRBD1. This CDR3 has 15 residues. CDR1 SGHNT and CDR2 YYREEE come from the germline V gene (reference sequence). V gave up 3 bases and J gave up 2 bases; unmatched junction bases: 6. CDR3 region: CASSSNRGLAYEQYF. The DNA of the CDR3 is TGTGCCAGCAGCTCGAACAGGGGGCTCGCCTACGAGCAGTACTTC.

This clonotype was recorded many times. V usage is TRBV28 and J usage is TRBJ2-4, with 16 bases that match TRBD2. Unmatched junction bases numbered 6, after V lost 5 bases and J lost 2 bases. The CDR3 consists of 18 residues. Germline values: CDR1 MDHEN, CDR2 SYDVKM. CDR3 loop: CASSEPGLAGGPKNIQYF. The CDR3 DNA is TGTGCCAGCAGTGAACCGGGACTAGCGGGGGGGCCCAAAAACATTCAGTACTTC.

This chain uses TRBV3-1 with TRBJ1-1; 7 nucleotides align to TRBD1. Per germline, CDR1 LGHDT and CDR2 YNNKEL (reference sequence). Trimming cost V 3 bases and J 5 bases; bases outside gene matches: 12. This CDR3 has 16 residues. The CDR3 region has the DNA TGTGCCAGCAGCCAGGAAGGGGGCTTCGCGGGGACTGAAGCTTTCTTT. This sequence encodes CASSQEGGFAGTEAFF.

CDR3 nucleotide sequence: TGCGCCAGCAGCCAAGCGGGGGATAGCACAGATACGCAGTATTTT. The encoded protein is CASSQAGDSTDTQYF. V usage is TRBV10-1 and J usage is TRBJ2-3, with TRBD2 identical over 8 bases. From germline, CDR1 is WNHNN and CDR2 SYGVQD (reference sequence). Trimming took 6 bases from V and 0 from J; bases not matched to a gene: 5. The CDR3 is made up of 15 amino acids.

This clonotype was recorded at least ten times. The CDR3 here is CSAITGENTEAFF. The CDR3 DNA is TGCAGTGCTATCACGGGGGAAAACACTGAAGCTTTCTTT. This rearrangement joins TRBV20-1 to TRBJ1-1, with a weak D call TRBD1 (5 bases). Germline V gene data show CDR1 as DFQATT and CDR2 as SNEGSKA (reference sequence). The CDR3 is 13 amino acids. V was pared by 4 bases and J by 2 bases, with 11 bases between.

This clonotype has ten or more counts. The rearrangement uses TRBV7-2 and TRBJ1-3; D is ambiguous. The CDR3 runs 13 residues. Germline V lookup: CDR1 SGHTA, CDR2 FQGNSA. Deletions cut 4 bases from V and 6 bases from J, with 10 bases between. The CDR3 DNA reads as TGTGCCAGCAGCTCCGTGGTGGAAAACACCATATATTTT. This translates into CASSSVVENTIYF.